This T cell receptor beta chain emerged from a study of blood T cell repertoires in COVID-19. Trimming stripped 2 bases from V and 2 bases from J, with 9 bases between. CDR1 and CDR2 from the germline V gene are LGHDT and YNNKEL (reference sequence). This CDR3 comprises 14 residues. Generated by immunoSEQ multiplex PCR, the TCRdb table keeps only in-frame clones and is missing some. The sample lists about 150,000 clones; approximately 90% were seen once. Sequenced: peripheral blood. V is TRBV3-1 (or the pseudogene TRBV3-2) and J is TRBJ2-5; a possible D gene is TRBD1 (6 bases). The sequence came from a human donor in a cohort sampled during active COVID-19. The CDR3 coding sequence is TGTGCCAGCAGCCAATCAAGGGGGCAAGAGACCCAGTACTTC. This encodes CASSQSRGQETQYF.